The entry below gives a single TCR beta chain sequence along with its context. Its antigen is as yet unknown. This PCR relied on a set of 60 Vbeta primers and 13 Jbeta primers. Some clones are missing from TCRdb's copy, which holds only in-frame ones; the method was immunoSEQ multiplex PCR. The sample records approximately 110,000 clones, over 65% being singletons. This entry belongs to a study of cytomegalovirus exposure and HLA in healthy donors. Points from the study as a whole: Three CMV-associated chains were confirmed in vitro to be specific for CMV antigens. Relative to the roughly 640-donor mean, N-insertions were reportedly fewer in an Asian-associated ancestry cluster in a later analysis.

The TCR sequence derives from a woman younger than 45 in good health and CMV-seronegative. Sequencing used PBMCs.

As DNA, the CDR3 is TGTGCCTGCTCAGGGGAAGTCTATGGCTACACCTTC. This codes for CACSGEVYGYTF. The V and J genes are TRBV19 and TRBJ1-2; a weak D match, TRBD1 (6 bases). This CDR3 has 12 residues. V was shortened by 11 bases and J by 4 bases, with 14 bases between the two germline ends. Per germline, CDR1 LNHDA and CDR2 SQIVND (reference sequence).